This section outlines one T cell receptor (beta chain) sequence together with its context. CDR1 is DFQATT and CDR2 is SNEGSKA in the germline V gene (reference sequence). The CDR3 is 15 residues long. Trimming cost V 0 bases and J 8 bases; bases outside gene matches: 8. MiXCR, run by TCRdb on the RT-PCR reads, gives a single entry per CDR3 protein. The sample holds around 530,000 distinct CDR3 sequences, 12% seen once. This sample is part of a study of response to subunit inactivated influenza vaccine. V usage is TRBV20-1 and J usage is TRBJ2-1; 9 bases align to TRBD2. Sample: PBMCs from blood, taken on the day of vaccination. The clonotype comes from a man aged 45 to 65 who received an inactivated influenza vaccine. The chain's CDR3 is CSARDAAGGWDEQFF. The CDR3 nucleotides read TGCAGTGCTAGAGATGCTGCGGGAGGGTGGGATGAGCAGTTCTTC.